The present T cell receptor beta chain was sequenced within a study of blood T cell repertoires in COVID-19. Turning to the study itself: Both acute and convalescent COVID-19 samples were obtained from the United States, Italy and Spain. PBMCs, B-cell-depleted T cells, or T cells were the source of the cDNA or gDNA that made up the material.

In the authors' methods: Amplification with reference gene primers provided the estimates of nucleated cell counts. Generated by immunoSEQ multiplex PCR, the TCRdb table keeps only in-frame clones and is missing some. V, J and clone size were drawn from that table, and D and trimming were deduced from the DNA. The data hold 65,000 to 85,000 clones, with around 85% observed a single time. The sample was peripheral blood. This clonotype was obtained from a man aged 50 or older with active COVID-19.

In DNA form, the CDR3 reads TGTGCCATCAGAAGGGACTTCCTAGAGGCCGGGGAGCTGTTTTTT. It specifies CAIRRDFLEAGELFF. V is TRBV10-3 and J is TRBJ2-2, with D possibly being TRBD2 (6 bases). Germline CDR1 ENHRY, CDR2 SYGVKD. V was cut by 6 bases and J by 6 bases, with 17 bases left in between. The CDR3 is 15 amino acids.